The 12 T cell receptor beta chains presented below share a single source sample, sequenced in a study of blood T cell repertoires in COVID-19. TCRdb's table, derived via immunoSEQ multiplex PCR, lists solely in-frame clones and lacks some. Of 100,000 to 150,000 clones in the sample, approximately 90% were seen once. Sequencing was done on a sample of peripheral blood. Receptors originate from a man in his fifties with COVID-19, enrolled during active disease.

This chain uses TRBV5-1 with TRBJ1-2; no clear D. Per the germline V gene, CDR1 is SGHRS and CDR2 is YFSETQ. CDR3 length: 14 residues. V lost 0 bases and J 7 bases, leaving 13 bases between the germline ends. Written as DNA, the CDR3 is TGCGCCAGCAGCTTGGGGTCCGCTAATAGTGGCTACACCTTC. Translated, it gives CASSLGSANSGYTF.

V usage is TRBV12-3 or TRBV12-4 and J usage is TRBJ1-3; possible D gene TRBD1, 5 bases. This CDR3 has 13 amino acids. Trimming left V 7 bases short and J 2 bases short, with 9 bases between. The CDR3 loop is CASTPGAGNTIYF. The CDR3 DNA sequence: TGTGCCAGCACCCCGGGGGCTGGAAACACCATATATTTT.

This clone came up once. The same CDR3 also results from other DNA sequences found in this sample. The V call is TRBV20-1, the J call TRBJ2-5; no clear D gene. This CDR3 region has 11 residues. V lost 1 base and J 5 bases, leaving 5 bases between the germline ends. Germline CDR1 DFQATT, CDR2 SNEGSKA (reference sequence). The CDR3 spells CSARVGETQYF. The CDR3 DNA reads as TGCAGTGCTAGAGTCGGGGAGACCCAGTACTTC.

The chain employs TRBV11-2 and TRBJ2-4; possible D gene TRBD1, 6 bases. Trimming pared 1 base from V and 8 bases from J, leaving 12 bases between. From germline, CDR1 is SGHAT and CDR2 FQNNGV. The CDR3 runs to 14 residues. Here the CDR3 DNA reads TGTGCCAGCAGCTTAGCACAGGGCAGAGACATTCAGTACTTC. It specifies CASSLAQGRDIQYF.

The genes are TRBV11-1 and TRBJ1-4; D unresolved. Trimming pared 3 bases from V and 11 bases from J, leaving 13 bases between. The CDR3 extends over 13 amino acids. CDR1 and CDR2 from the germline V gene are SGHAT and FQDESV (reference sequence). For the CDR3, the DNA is TGTGCCAGCAGCTTGTCCCAGGAAGAGAAACTGTTTTTT. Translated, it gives CASSLSQEEKLFF.

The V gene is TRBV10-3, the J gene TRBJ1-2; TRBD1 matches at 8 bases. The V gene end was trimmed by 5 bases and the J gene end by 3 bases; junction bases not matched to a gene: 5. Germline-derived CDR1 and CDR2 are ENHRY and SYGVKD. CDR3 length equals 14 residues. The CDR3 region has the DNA TGTGCCATCAGTACGCAGGGGGCTCACTATGGCTACACCTTC. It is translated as CAISTQGAHYGYTF.

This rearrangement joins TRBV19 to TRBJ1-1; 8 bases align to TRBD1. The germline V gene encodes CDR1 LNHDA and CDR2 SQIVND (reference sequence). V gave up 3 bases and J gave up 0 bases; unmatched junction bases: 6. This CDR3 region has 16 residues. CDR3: CASSIGQGALNTEAFF. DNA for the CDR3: TGTGCCAGTAGTATTGGCCAGGGGGCGCTGAACACTGAAGCTTTCTTT.

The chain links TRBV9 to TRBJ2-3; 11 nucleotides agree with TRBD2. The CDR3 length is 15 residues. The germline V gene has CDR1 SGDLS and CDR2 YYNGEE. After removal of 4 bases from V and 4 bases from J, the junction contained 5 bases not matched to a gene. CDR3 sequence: CASSTLAGGSDTQYF. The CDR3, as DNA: TGTGCCAGCAGCACCTTAGCGGGAGGGTCAGATACGCAGTATTTT. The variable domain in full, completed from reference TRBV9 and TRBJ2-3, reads DSGVTQTPKHLITATGQRVTLRCSPRSGDLSVYWYQQSLDQGLQFLIQYYNGEERAKGNILERFSAQQFPDLHSELNLSSLELGDSALYFCASSTLAGGSDTQYFGPGTRLTVL.

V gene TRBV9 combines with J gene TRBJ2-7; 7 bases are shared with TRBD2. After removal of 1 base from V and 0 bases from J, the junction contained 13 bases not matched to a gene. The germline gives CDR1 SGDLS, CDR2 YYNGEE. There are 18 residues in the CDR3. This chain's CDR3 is CASSVFLPTSDSSYEQYF. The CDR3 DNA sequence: TGTGCCAGCAGCGTATTTCTCCCCACTAGCGATAGCTCCTACGAGCAGTACTTC.

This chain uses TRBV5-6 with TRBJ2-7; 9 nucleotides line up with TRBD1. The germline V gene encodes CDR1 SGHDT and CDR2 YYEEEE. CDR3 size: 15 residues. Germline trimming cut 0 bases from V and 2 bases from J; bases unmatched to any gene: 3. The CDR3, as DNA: TGTGCCAGCAGCTTGGGGACAGGGGCTCCCTACGAGCAGTACTTC. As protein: CASSLGTGAPYEQYF. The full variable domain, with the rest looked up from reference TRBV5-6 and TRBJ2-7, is DAGVTQSPTHLIKTRGQQVTLRCSPKSGHDTVSWYQQALGQGPQFIFQYYEEEERQRGNFPDRFSGHQFPNYSSELNVNALLLGDSALYLCASSLGTGAPYEQYFGPGTRLTVT.

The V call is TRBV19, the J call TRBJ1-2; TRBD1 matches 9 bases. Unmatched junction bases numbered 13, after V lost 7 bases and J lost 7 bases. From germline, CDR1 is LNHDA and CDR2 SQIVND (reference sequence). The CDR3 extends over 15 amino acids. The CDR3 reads CASIPDRGSGGGYTF. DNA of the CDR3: TGTGCCAGTATTCCGGACAGGGGAAGTGGTGGTGGCTACACCTTC.

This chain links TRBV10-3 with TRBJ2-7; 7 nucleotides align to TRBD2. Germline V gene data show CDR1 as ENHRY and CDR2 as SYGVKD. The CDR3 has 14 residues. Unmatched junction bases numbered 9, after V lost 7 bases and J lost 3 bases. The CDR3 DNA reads TGTGCCATCAAAGAGGCGGGGGATGGCTACGAGCAGTACGTC. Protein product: CAIKEAGDGYEQYV.